Below, 10 T cell receptor beta chains from the same sample are listed, as sequenced in a study of T cells in Graves' hyperthyroidism and ophthalmopathy. TCR beta CDR3 region amplification was performed from RNA transcripts. TCR CDR3 regions were first amplified by RT-PCR with HTBI primers. Via MiXCR, TCRdb re-called the multiplex PCR reads, giving one row per CDR3 protein. The table shows about 420,000 distinct CDR3 sequences, with roughly 13% occurring only once. Sample: blood. The origin of the receptors is a woman aged 18-29 years with Graves' hyperthyroidism.

This clonotype was observed at least ten times. The CDR3, as DNA: TGTGCCAGCAGGGCATATAGCAATCAGCCCCAGCATTTT. It specifies CASRAYSNQPQHF. The genes are TRBV2 and TRBJ1-5, with D uncertain. Trimming left V 6 bases short and J 0 bases short, with 6 bases between. Germline-derived CDR1 and CDR2 are SNHLY and FYNNEI. This CDR3 has 13 amino acids.

Remarks on this clonotype: Germline is not matched at one junction end, which may reflect a read error. This rearrangement joins TRBV18 to TRBJ2-5, with D tentatively TRBD1 (5 bases). CDR1 and CDR2 (germline): KGHSH, LQKENI. This CDR3 is 13 amino acids long. The CDR3 reads CAGSPRQQETQYF. CDR3 in DNA: TGTGCCGGCTCACCAAGACAGCAAGAGACCCAGTACTTC. The entire variable domain, with the rest obtained from reference TRBV18 and TRBJ2-5, is as follows: NAGVMQNPRHLVRRRGQEARLRCSPMKGHSHVYWYRQLPEEGLKFMVYLQKENIIDESGMPKERFSAEFPKEGPSILRIQQVVRGDSAAYFCAGSPRQQETQYFGPGTRLLVL.

The CDR3 sequence is CASSQGLAGQVDTQYF. CDR3 sequence (DNA): TGCGCCAGCAGCCAAGGTCTAGCGGGGCAGGTGGATACGCAGTATTTT. This chain uses TRBV4-1 with TRBJ2-3, with 9 bases that match TRBD2. The germline CDR1 and CDR2 sequences are MGHRA and YSYEKL. The ends lost 1 base at V and 6 bases at J; junction bases unmatched: 8. This CDR3 comprises 16 residues.

This clonotype was seen repeatedly, ten times or more. The chain has TRBV20-1 and TRBJ2-3, with 8 bases aligning to TRBD2. The CDR3 has 16 amino acids. Trimming took 1 base from V and 4 from J; bases not matched to a gene: 10. Germline values: CDR1 DFQATT, CDR2 SNEGSKA (reference sequence). The CDR3: CSARGLVAGTSDTQYF. CDR3 DNA sequence: TGCAGTGCTAGAGGGTTGGTAGCGGGAACGTCAGATACGCAGTATTTT.

This clonotype was detected ten times or more. The rearrangement joins TRBV2 to TRBJ1-5; D is unresolved. The CDR3 extends over 14 amino acids. The germline gives CDR1 SNHLY, CDR2 FYNNEI. V lost 4 bases, J lost 7 bases, and 14 bases lay in between. The CDR3, as DNA: TGTGCCAGCAGTGTCCTAGGGCTCGGACAGCCCCAGCATTTT. It codes for CASSVLGLGQPQHF.

The sample holds many counts of this clonotype. The V call is TRBV5-1, the J call TRBJ2-3; 7 positions agree with TRBD1. Trimming cost V 4 bases and J 2 bases; bases outside gene matches: 4. The CDR3 totals 14 residues. CDR1 and CDR2 (germline): SGHRS, YFSETQ. As DNA, the CDR3 is TGCGCCAGCAGCCGTGGGACAGTCACAGATACGCAGTATTTT. It yields the protein CASSRGTVTDTQYF.

Of note for this clonotype: Mismatch with germline at one junction end may stem from a read error. The J gene is TRBJ2-5, the V gene TRBV6-5; 9 bases agree with TRBD2. Germline CDR1 reads MNHEY; CDR2 reads SVGAGI. The CDR3 length is 19 residues. This chain's CDR3 is CASSYLTFRRASGNETQYF. CDR3 nucleotides: TGTGCCAGCAGCTACTTGACGTTCCGGCGGGCTAGCGGGAATGAGACCCAGTACTTC.

Turning to this clonotype: A read error may explain this, as a much larger clone is one base away. V gene TRBV12-3 or TRBV12-4 combines with J gene TRBJ2-1; D is ambiguous. This CDR3 is 14 amino acids long. V dropped 6 bases and J dropped 9 bases, with 18 bases sitting between them. CDR3 coding DNA: TGTGCCAGCAGCCCCGGCCGGGCTGGGCCTGAGCAGTTCTTC. It specifies CASSPGRAGPEQFF.

This clonotype was counted at least ten times. This rearrangement joins TRBV6-1 to TRBJ1-4; D is undetermined. This CDR3 comprises 13 residues. V was pared by 6 bases and J by 8 bases, with 13 bases between. The V gene's germline CDR1 is MNHNS and CDR2 SASEGT. CDR3 protein: CASRQTSWEKLFF. In nucleotides, the CDR3 is TGTGCCAGCAGGCAGACTTCTTGGGAAAAACTGTTTTTT.

This clonotype was seen at least ten times. V is TRBV7-9 and J is TRBJ2-7, with D maybe TRBD2 (5 bases). Germline lookup yields CDR1 SEHNR and CDR2 FQNEAQ (reference sequence). This CDR3 contains 18 residues. Trimming left V 2 bases short and J 3 bases short, with 23 bases between. The CDR3 bases are TGTGCCAGCAGCTTAACCCTAAGCGGACTTACGGGGTACTACGAGCAGTACTTC. Translation: CASSLTLSGLTGYYEQYF.